These T cell receptor beta chains were read from a single sample in a study of blood T cell repertoires in COVID-19. Using immunoSEQ multiplex PCR, the repertoire was profiled, and TCRdb retains in-frame clones only, with some absent. The data contain over 6,500 clones, around 89% of them singletons. The specimen was peripheral blood. The receptors come from a human donor in a cohort sampled during active COVID-19. The donor label of this sample is uncertain. The CDR3 runs from the conserved cysteine through the conserved F or W.

J gene: TRBJ1-1
V gene: TRBV5-4
CDR3 protein: CASRRGENTEAFF

J gene: TRBJ1-2
V gene: TRBV19
CDR3 protein: CASSISQGAYGYTF

J gene: TRBJ2-2
V gene: TRBV6-1
CDR3 protein: CASSEKARAGAKAGELFF

J gene: TRBJ2-1
V gene: TRBV28
CDR3 protein: CASSASKGTSGVTYNEQFF

J gene: TRBJ1-6
V gene: TRBV28
CDR3 protein: CASSLWGRGQDNSPLHF

J gene: TRBJ2-1
V gene: TRBV4-1
CDR3 protein: CASSQGVSYKTNNEQFF

J gene: TRBJ1-3
V gene: TRBV6-1
CDR3 protein: CASSEGTRSGNTIYF

J gene: TRBJ1-2
V gene: TRBV6-6
CDR3 protein: CASGEVLSYGYTF

J gene: TRBJ2-1
V gene: TRBV29-1
CDR3 protein: CSVEESGEYNEQFF

J gene: TRBJ1-2
V gene: TRBV2
CDR3 protein: CASITGLRGGYTF

J gene: TRBJ1-1
V gene: TRBV6-5
CDR3 protein: CASSYWDRGTEAFF

J gene: TRBJ2-7
V gene: TRBV2
CDR3 protein: CASKAGPWEQYF

J gene: TRBJ1-4
V gene: TRBV5-1
CDR3 protein: CASSPGRSGEKLFF

J gene: TRBJ1-3
V gene: TRBV30
CDR3 protein: CACSFGNTIYF

J gene: TRBJ1-2
V gene: TRBV28
CDR3 protein: CASSLGSYTNYGYTF

J gene: TRBJ2-1
V gene: TRBV2
CDR3 protein: CASSQRQEREQFF

J gene: TRBJ2-7
V gene: TRBV5-1
CDR3 protein: CASSLGGQGEYF

J gene: TRBJ2-4
V gene: TRBV18
CDR3 protein: CASSPSGPNTAKNIQYF

J gene: TRBJ1-5
V gene: TRBV27
CDR3 protein: CASSLQGRSQPQHF

J gene: TRBJ1-1
V gene: TRBV6-6
CDR3 protein: CASSFLPEGEGAFF

J gene: TRBJ1-4
V gene: TRBV4-2
CDR3 protein: CASSPTGTGGEKLFF

J gene: TRBJ2-1
V gene: TRBV28
CDR3 protein: CASSGLAGGHEQFF

J gene: TRBJ2-5
V gene: TRBV6-1
CDR3 protein: CASSDLRDRAYKETQYF

J gene: TRBJ2-7
V gene: TRBV28
CDR3 protein: CASITIRDSRYEQYF

J gene: TRBJ1-3
V gene: TRBV28
CDR3 protein: CASRQGIGNTIYF

J gene: TRBJ1-1
V gene: TRBV19
CDR3 protein: CASSMPRLYTEAFF

J gene: TRBJ2-6
V gene: TRBV7-9
CDR3 protein: CASSPGQGASGANVLTF

J gene: TRBJ2-1
V gene: TRBV19
CDR3 protein: CASSIRLAEGEQFF

J gene: TRBJ1-2
V gene: TRBV6-1
CDR3 protein: CASSEGRTGGYTF

J gene: TRBJ1-3
V gene: TRBV2
CDR3 protein: CASKVSREATIYF

J gene: TRBJ2-1
V gene: TRBV5-1
CDR3 protein: CASSSVGNSYNEQFF

J gene: TRBJ2-7
V gene: TRBV19
CDR3 protein: CASSPTGVYEQYF

J gene: TRBJ1-1
V gene: TRBV27
CDR3 protein: CASNRQGPNTEAFF

J gene: TRBJ2-1
V gene: TRBV5-1
CDR3 protein: CASSLRLAGGWNEQFF

J gene: TRBJ1-4
V gene: TRBV28
CDR3 protein: CASKAGTGLSGEKLFF

J gene: TRBJ1-2
V gene: TRBV7-2
CDR3 protein: CASSLGQGLGYTF

J gene: TRBJ2-7
V gene: TRBV3-1/TRBV3-2
CDR3 protein: CASSQAHLGEQYF

J gene: TRBJ2-7
V gene: TRBV11-2
CDR3 protein: CASSRDRVYEQYF

J gene: TRBJ2-1
V gene: TRBV9
CDR3 protein: CASSVDTGAYNEQFF

J gene: TRBJ2-1
V gene: TRBV9
CDR3 protein: CASSVVDYNEQFF

J gene: TRBJ1-3
V gene: TRBV7-3
CDR3 protein: CASSYDTGPGNTIYF